These 32 T cell receptor beta chains originate from one sample sequenced in a study of vaccination and CD4 T cells after COVID-19. Antigen specificity for these receptors is unknown. Noted treatment: roughly ten-day PBMC culture with coronavirus spike peptide pools or control peptides (ViraFEST assay). Scientists ran DNA taken from cultured CD4+ T cells through the Oncomine TCR Beta short-read assay for sequencing. TCRdb itself ran the PCR reads through MiXCR, one entry per CDR3 protein. The sample lists about 10,000 distinct CDR3 sequences, roughly 31% seen once, with about 15% in the top ten. The sequencing here drew on CD4+ T cells from blood, cultured in vitro, taken after SARS-CoV-2 vaccination. The receptors derive from a human donor who had recovered from COVID-19.

The table lists this clonotype with a few counts. The rearrangement uses TRBV7-2 and TRBJ2-1; unclear D gene. Deletions cut 5 bases from V and 9 bases from J, with 8 bases between. This CDR3 region has 11 residues. CDR1 and CDR2 from the germline V gene are SGHTA and FQGNSA. CDR3 region: CASSHQFEQFF. In nucleotides, the CDR3 is TGTGCCAGCAGCCACCAGTTTGAGCAGTTCTTC.

There are a few counts of this clonotype. The gene calls are TRBV6-1 and TRBJ1-2, with D possibly being TRBD1 (5 bases). Germline V gene data show CDR1 as MNHNS and CDR2 as SASEGT. There are 13 residues in the CDR3. V lost 8 bases and J 2 bases, leaving 12 bases between the germline ends. In DNA, the CDR3 is TGTGCCAGCCGAAACTGGGGGAACTATGGCTACACCTTC. Translating gives CASRNWGNYGYTF.

The V and J genes are TRBV27 and TRBJ1-5; D remains ambiguous. The CDR3 extends over 12 amino acids. The germline V gene has CDR1 MNHEY and CDR2 SMNVEV (reference sequence). Deletions cut 3 bases from V and 5 bases from J, with 5 bases between. The CDR3 DNA follows: TGTGCCAGCAGTTTTAGGGATCAGCCCCAGCATTTT. The encoded protein is CASSFRDQPQHF.

The chain couples TRBV11-3 to TRBJ2-3; D remains ambiguous. This CDR3 has 12 residues. Germline assignment: CDR1 SGHNT and CDR2 YENEEA. V was shortened by 5 bases and J by 4 bases, with 7 bases between the two germline ends. The CDR3 reads CASSRYADTQYF. CDR3 DNA: TGTGCCAGCAGCCGCTACGCAGATACGCAGTATTTT.

This chain uses TRBV28 with TRBJ1-1; 8 positions match TRBD1. This CDR3 comprises 14 residues. CDR1 MDHEN and CDR2 SYDVKM come from the germline V gene. V trimming: 2 bases; J trimming: 11 bases; junction bases outside the gene matches: 10. The chain's CDR3 is CASSLQGQGGGAFF. CDR3 DNA: TGTGCCAGCAGTTTACAAGGACAGGGAGGAGGGGCTTTCTTT.

The chain couples TRBV5-6 to TRBJ1-5; tentative D call: TRBD1 (5 bases). The CDR3 has 18 residues. The germline V gene encodes CDR1 SGHDT and CDR2 YYEEEE. Trimming cost V 4 bases and J 0 bases, with 20 bases left between them. CDR3 nucleotide sequence: TGTGCCAGCAGCCTGTTTCGGGGCGAAACTTATAGCAATCAGCCCCAGCATTTT. Encoded protein: CASSLFRGETYSNQPQHF.

This clonotype was seen a handful of times. CDR3 DNA sequence: TGCAGTGCTAGAGATCTTAAGGGGGAGCAGTACTTC. It specifies CSARDLKGEQYF. This sequence joins TRBV20-1 and TRBJ2-7; possible D gene TRBD1, 5 bases. Looked up from germline, CDR1 is DFQATT and CDR2 is SNEGSKA (reference sequence). This CDR3 has 12 amino acids. V lost 0 bases and J 7 bases, leaving 10 bases between the germline ends.

The chain uses TRBV28 and TRBJ1-2, with no clear D. Germline lookup yields CDR1 MDHEN and CDR2 SYDVKM. The V end was cut by 6 bases, the J end by 4 bases, with 21 bases between. CDR3 length: 16 amino acids. CDR3 region: CASRSIGESVLYGYTF. DNA of the CDR3: TGTGCCAGCAGGTCAATCGGGGAGTCGGTGCTCTATGGCTACACCTTC.

This chain links TRBV5-4 with TRBJ1-1; possibly TRBD1 for D (5 bases). The germline gives CDR1 SGHNT, CDR2 YYREEE (reference sequence). The CDR3 spans 13 residues. V was pared by 4 bases and J by 0 bases, with 7 bases between. The CDR3 here is CASSMGLNTEAFF. Written as DNA, the CDR3 is TGTGCCAGCAGCATGGGACTGAACACTGAAGCTTTCTTT.

This clonotype was counted between two and nine times. This chain links TRBV19 with TRBJ2-1; TRBD2 aligns across 11 bases. Germline values: CDR1 LNHDA, CDR2 SQIVND (reference sequence). The length of the CDR3 is 16 residues. V was pared by 10 bases and J by 7 bases, with 15 bases of the junction left unmatched. CDR3 in amino acids: CAIGSSGRADINEQFF. DNA of the CDR3: TGTGCCATCGGTAGTAGCGGGAGGGCGGACATAAATGAGCAGTTCTTC.

This clonotype has only a few counts. The CDR3 sequence is CASSLTYYGYTF. CDR3 nucleotides: TGTGCCAGCAGCTTAACGTACTATGGCTACACCTTC. The rearrangement uses TRBV7-2 and TRBJ1-2; D uncertain. V was cut by 2 bases and J by 3 bases, with 4 bases left in between. Per the germline V gene, CDR1 is SGHTA and CDR2 is FQGNSA. The CDR3 totals 12 residues.

The chain employs TRBV27 and TRBJ2-7; D is unclear. CDR1 MNHEY and CDR2 SMNVEV come from the germline V gene (reference sequence). This CDR3 has 13 amino acids. V gave up 7 bases and J gave up 0 bases, with 10 bases separating them. The CDR3 reads CASKQHSSYEQYF. DNA for the CDR3: TGTGCCAGCAAACAGCACAGCTCCTACGAGCAGTACTTC.

V usage is TRBV28 and J usage is TRBJ2-7; tentative D call: TRBD1 (5 bases). V lost 8 bases to trimming and J lost 5 bases, with 19 bases between them. CDR1 and CDR2 from the germline V gene are MDHEN and SYDVKM. The CDR3 totals 14 residues. The CDR3 nucleotides read TGTGCCAGCCAAATACCTCAGGAAGGGGACGAGCAGTACTTC. Translated, it gives CASQIPQEGDEQYF. The full variable domain, completed using reference TRBV28 and TRBJ2-7, is DVKVTQSSRYLVKRTGEKVFLECVQDMDHENMFWYRQDPGLGLRLIYFSYDVKMKEKGDIPEGYSVSREKKERFSLILESASTNQTSMYLCASQIPQEGDEQYFGPGTRLTVT.

The chain recombines TRBV6-1 with TRBJ1-2, with D perhaps matching TRBD1 (5 bases). The V gene lost 4 bases and the J gene lost 5 bases, with 14 bases spanning the gap. This CDR3 is 14 amino acids long. Germline values: CDR1 MNHNS, CDR2 SASEGT. The CDR3 coding sequence is TGTGCCAGCAGTGTCATGGTGGGGGGGTATGGCTACACCTTC. It specifies CASSVMVGGYGYTF.

CDR3 amino acids: CASSAGPLQLNSPLHF. In DNA form, the CDR3 reads TGTGCCAGCAGCGCGGGACCTCTACAGCTTAATTCACCCCTCCACTTT. This chain uses TRBV7-9 with TRBJ1-6; a weak D match, TRBD1 (5 bases). Germline V gives CDR1 SEHNR, CDR2 FQNEAQ (reference sequence). This CDR3 has 16 amino acids. With 5 bases removed from V and 6 bases from J, the gap between germline ends came to 17 bases.

Worth noting for this clonotype: The junction departs from the called germline gene at one end, perhaps through a read error. The gene calls are TRBV11-3 and TRBJ2-7; possibly TRBD1 or TRBD2 for D (5 bases each). This CDR3 comprises 14 residues. Per the germline V gene, CDR1 is SGHNT and CDR2 is YENEEA. The CDR3 nucleotides are TGTGCCAACAGCCCTTACGGGGCCCCCTGGGAGCAGTACTTC. Its protein is CANSPYGAPWEQYF.

The genes are TRBV11-3 and TRBJ1-1; D remains unclear. Germline V gene sequence: CDR1 SGHNT, CDR2 YENEEA. V lost 4 bases to trimming and J lost 2 bases, with 8 bases between them. The CDR3 totals 13 residues. As DNA, the CDR3 is TGTGCCAGCAGCTCCACGACAAACACTGAAGCTTTCTTT. Translating it yields CASSSTTNTEAFF.

This clonotype occurred a few times. The rearrangement uses TRBV30 and TRBJ1-6, with 9 positions matching TRBD1. Germline CDR1 reads GTSNPN; CDR2 reads SVGIG (reference sequence). V dropped 2 bases and J dropped 10; count of bases not matched to a gene: 12. The length of the CDR3 is 16 residues. CDR3 amino acids: CAWSIRRTGAFSPLHF. CDR3 coding DNA: TGTGCCTGGAGTATTAGAAGGACAGGGGCATTCTCACCCCTCCACTTT.

The chain links TRBV6-1 to TRBJ2-3, with 10 positions matching TRBD2. J was trimmed by 3 bases and V by 7 bases; bases with no gene match: 10. Germline lookup yields CDR1 MNHNS and CDR2 SASEGT. The CDR3 sequence is 16 residues long. The CDR3 loop reads CASTPRAGGRTDTQYF. CDR3 bases: TGTGCCAGCACCCCAAGAGCGGGAGGGAGGACAGATACGCAGTATTTT.

The chain employs TRBV7-9 and TRBJ2-5; D unresolved. Germline V gives CDR1 SEHNR, CDR2 FQNEAQ (reference sequence). Between the trimmed V and J ends, which lost 5 bases and 5 bases, there was a span of 6 bases. This CDR3 contains 11 residues. The DNA for the CDR3 is TGTGCCAGCAGCCTTACGGAGACCCAGTACTTC. Its protein product is CASSLTETQYF.

The table lists this clonotype with a few counts. This chain links TRBV7-9 with TRBJ1-2, with D possibly TRBD1 on 5 matching bases. The V end lost 1 base, the J end lost 7 bases, and 16 bases lay between the germline ends. CDR3 length: 15 residues. CDR1 SEHNR and CDR2 FQNEAQ come from the germline V gene (reference sequence). CDR3 residues: CASSLGEVGQGGYTF. The CDR3 nucleotides are TGTGCCAGCAGCTTAGGGGAGGTGGGGCAAGGTGGCTACACCTTC. The whole variable domain, filled in from reference TRBV7-9 and TRBJ1-2, reads DTGVSQNPRHKITKRGQNVTFRCDPISEHNRLYWYRQTLGQGPEFLTYFQNEAQLEKSRLLSDRFSAERPKGSFSTLEIQRTEQGDSAMYLCASSLGEVGQGGYTFGSGTRLTVV.

The rearrangement joins TRBV6-2 or TRBV6-3 to TRBJ2-1; the match to TRBD1 covers 8 bases. This CDR3 spans 15 amino acids. The V gene's germline CDR1 is MNHEY and CDR2 SVGEGT. The V and J ends lost 5 bases and 8 bases, in that order; junction bases with no gene match: 11. The DNA of the CDR3 is TGTGCCAGCAGTCGCCGGACAGGGCCGAGGGATGAGCAGTTCTTC. It encodes CASSRRTGPRDEQFF.

The chain is built from TRBV28 and TRBJ2-3; D unresolved. Trimming took off 3 bases at V and 2 bases at J, with 12 bases between the two ends. The CDR3 loop spans 15 amino acids. CDR1 and CDR2 (germline): MDHEN, SYDVKM. The CDR3 nucleotides read TGTGCCAGCAGTTTCGTGGTGGGGAACACAGATACGCAGTATTTT. It yields the protein CASSFVVGNTDTQYF.

V usage is TRBV5-1 and J usage is TRBJ2-1; D may be TRBD1 (6 bases). Trimming removed 0 bases at V and 10 bases at J, with 8 bases between. Germline CDR1 SGHRS, CDR2 YFSETQ. The CDR3 is 12 residues long. In DNA form, the CDR3 reads TGCGCCAGCAGCTTGGAGGGGGTGGAGCAGTTCTTC. It codes for CASSLEGVEQFF.

This chain joins TRBV6-5 and TRBJ1-5; the D is unclear. Deletions cut 2 bases from V and 7 bases from J, with 9 bases between. Germline V gene sequence: CDR1 MNHEY, CDR2 SVGAGI. This CDR3 comprises 13 residues. The CDR3 reads CASSYGWKQPQHF. The CDR3 nucleotides read TGTGCCAGCAGTTACGGGTGGAAACAGCCCCAGCATTTT.

The rearrangement uses TRBV19 and TRBJ2-2; 9 bases fit TRBD2. This CDR3 spans 17 amino acids. From germline, CDR1 is LNHDA and CDR2 SQIVND (reference sequence). Trimming removed 0 bases from V and 4 bases from J; junction bases left unmatched: 6. The CDR3 is CASSIDLAGPGTGELFF. The CDR3, as DNA: TGTGCCAGTAGTATAGACCTAGCGGGACCAGGCACCGGGGAGCTGTTTTTT. Combining the CDR3 with reference TRBV19 and TRBJ2-2 gives the whole variable domain DGGITQSPKYLFRKEGQNVTLSCEQNLNHDAMYWYRQDPGQGLRLIYYSQIVNDFQKGDIAEGYSVSREKKESFPLTVTSAQKNPTAFYLCASSIDLAGPGTGELFFGEGSRLTVL.

Comments on this clonotype: The junction does not match germline at one end; this may be a read error. This sequence joins TRBV4-3 and TRBJ2-5; 9 bases are shared with TRBD1. CDR3 size: 13 residues. Germline values: CDR1 LGHNA, CDR2 YSLEER. The chain's CDR3 is CASSQGTGETQHF. CDR3 sequence (DNA): TGCGCCAGCAGCCAAGGGACAGGGGAGACCCAGCACTTC.

This clonotype turned up a few times. CDR3 in amino acids: CASSRDLLAQPSNTEAFF. The CDR3 region has the DNA TGTGCCAGCAGCAGGGACCTATTGGCCCAACCTTCGAACACTGAAGCTTTCTTT. This chain links TRBV6-4 with TRBJ1-1, with TRBD1 as a possible D gene (5 bases). The CDR3 is made up of 18 amino acids. The ends were cut back, 6 bases at V and 1 base at J, with 24 bases in the middle. CDR1 is MRHNA, CDR2 SNTAGT, per germline.

In this sample, this clonotype turned up a few times. The chain combines TRBV24-1 with TRBJ2-3; 9 positions match TRBD2. Germline lookup yields CDR1 KGHDR and CDR2 SFDVKD. This CDR3 region has 15 residues. The J segment lost 5 bases and the V segment lost 5 bases, leaving 7 bases of the junction unmatched. The CDR3 loop is CATSVTSGPRDTQYF. CDR3 DNA sequence: TGTGCCACCAGTGTGACTAGCGGTCCAAGAGATACGCAGTATTTT.

The chain links TRBV7-9 to TRBJ1-4, with 11 nucleotides matching TRBD1. Germline trimming cut 0 bases from V and 12 bases from J; bases unmatched to any gene: 9. This CDR3 is 16 amino acids long. Germline values: CDR1 SEHNR, CDR2 FQNEAQ (reference sequence). In nucleotides, the CDR3 is TGTGCCAGCAGCTTAGCTTGGGGGACAGGGGGTGAGGAACTGTTTTTT. As protein: CASSLAWGTGGEELFF.

This clonotype was seen a few times. V usage is TRBV6-2 or TRBV6-3 and J usage is TRBJ2-5; TRBD2 aligns across 7 bases. This CDR3 has 13 residues. From germline, CDR1 is MNHEY and CDR2 SVGEGT. The J segment lost 5 bases and the V segment lost 6 bases, leaving 6 bases of the junction unmatched. DNA for the CDR3: TGTGCCAGCAGCACACGGCGGGGGGAGACCCAGTACTTC. Translating it yields CASSTRRGETQYF.

This sequence joins TRBV2 and TRBJ2-7; 8 bases are a match to TRBD1. Trimming removed 7 bases from V and 3 bases from J; junction bases left unmatched: 8. Germline V CDR1 and CDR2: SNHLY, FYNNEI. This CDR3 is built from 14 residues. CDR3 residues: CASTRTGPNYEQYF. The CDR3 DNA reads TGTGCCAGCACAAGGACAGGGCCTAACTACGAGCAGTACTTC.